These 15 T cell receptor beta chains came from one sample sequenced in a study of blood T cell repertoires in COVID-19. The method was immunoSEQ multiplex PCR; TCRdb's version includes in-frame clones alone and lacks a portion of them. The data hold roughly 300,000 clones, with 87% observed a single time. Sequencing used PBMCs or T cells enriched from blood (not recorded which). The receptors stem from a woman aged 30 to 39 who had recovered from COVID-19.

The chain recombines TRBV19 with TRBJ2-3; 12 nucleotides match TRBD2. Germline V CDR1 and CDR2: LNHDA, SQIVND (reference sequence). Trimming took 5 bases from V and 2 from J; bases not matched to a gene: 5. There are 16 residues in the CDR3. CDR3 in amino acids: CASSVGLAGYTDTQYF. In DNA, the CDR3 is TGTGCCAGTAGTGTCGGACTAGCGGGGTACACAGATACGCAGTATTTT.

This clone was recorded only once. Within the sample, other DNA sequences also encode this same CDR3. The chain joins TRBV30 to TRBJ2-5, with a weak D call TRBD2 (7 bases). CDR1 and CDR2 (germline): GTSNPN, SVGIG (reference sequence). This CDR3 spans 13 amino acids. V lost 0 bases, J lost 4 bases, and 9 bases lay in between. The CDR3 loop is CAWSVGGPETQYF. As DNA, the CDR3 is TGTGCCTGGAGTGTCGGGGGGCCAGAGACCCAGTACTTC.

J is TRBJ1-3 and V is TRBV2, with D hard to call. CDR1 SNHLY and CDR2 FYNNEI come from the germline V gene. The CDR3 extends over 12 amino acids. Trimming removed 6 bases from V and 4 bases from J, with 7 bases in between. CDR3 in DNA: TGTGCCAGCAGGTCGGAGGGAAACACCATATATTTT. It translates to CASRSEGNTIYF. The full variable domain, its missing parts supplied by reference TRBV2 and TRBJ1-3, is EPEVTQTPSHQVTQMGQEVILRCVPISNHLYFYWYRQILGQKVEFLVSFYNNEISEKSEIFDDQFSVERPDGSNFTLKIRSTKLEDSAMYFCASRSEGNTIYFGEGSWLTVV.

V and J are TRBV11-2 and TRBJ2-3, with 11 bases identical to TRBD2. Per germline, CDR1 SGHAT and CDR2 FQNNGV. V was pared by 5 bases and J by 4 bases, with 17 bases of the junction left unmatched. The CDR3 spans 19 residues. The CDR3 loop reads CASSTTSGDSPTPADTQYF. CDR3 in DNA: TGTGCCAGCAGCACGACTAGCGGGGACTCCCCTACCCCCGCAGATACGCAGTATTTT.

V gene TRBV2 combines with J gene TRBJ1-2, with 8 bases lining up with TRBD1. The length of the CDR3 is 16 residues. After removal of 4 bases from V and 8 bases from J, the junction contained 15 bases not matched to a gene. Germline V gene sequence: CDR1 SNHLY, CDR2 FYNNEI. In DNA, the CDR3 is TGTGCCAGCAGTGTAGAGTCCTACCCTGGACAGGGAGGCTACACCTTC. This codes for CASSVESYPGQGGYTF.

V is TRBV19 and J is TRBJ1-2; D is undetermined. CDR1 and CDR2 from the germline V gene are LNHDA and SQIVND (reference sequence). The ends were cut back, 3 bases at V and 2 bases at J, with 10 bases in the middle. The CDR3 is 14 residues long. This CDR3 is CASSIGLGNYGYTF. The CDR3 nucleotides read TGTGCCAGTAGTATCGGACTCGGGAACTATGGCTACACCTTC.

This clone was detected only a few times. V and J are TRBV6-5 and TRBJ1-1; 7 nucleotides agree with TRBD1. This CDR3 spans 13 amino acids. Germline-derived CDR1 and CDR2 are MNHEY and SVGAGI. V lost 2 bases and J lost 7; bases outside the gene matches: 4. CDR3 in amino acids: CASSYGTVGEAFF. DNA of the CDR3: TGTGCCAGCAGTTACGGGACAGTCGGTGAAGCTTTCTTT.

This clone has a single count. The rearrangement links TRBV27 to TRBJ1-2; D remains unclear. V lost 3 bases to trimming and J lost 7 bases, with 15 bases between them. The CDR3 is 14 residues long. Germline lookup yields CDR1 MNHEY and CDR2 SMNVEV (reference sequence). In DNA form, the CDR3 reads TGTGCCAGCAGTTTTGGAGGGTCCGCGGGTGGCTACACCTTC. It encodes CASSFGGSAGGYTF.

The chain employs TRBV27 and TRBJ1-2; 7 nucleotides match TRBD1. Germline CDR1 is MNHEY and CDR2 is SMNVEV (reference sequence). V lost 3 bases to trimming and J lost 3 bases; unmatched junction nucleotides: 7. This CDR3 has 15 amino acids. The CDR3 DNA reads TGTGCCAGCAGTTTTGACAGGGCCTCTCACTATGGCTACACCTTC. Protein product: CASSFDRASHYGYTF.

Only one count was recorded for this clone. The chain combines TRBV21-1 with TRBJ1-1; the D call in the table, TRBD1, was not verified against the DNA. TRBV21-1 is deemed a pseudogene. The CDR3 runs 17 residues. In DNA, the CDR3 is TGTGCCAGCAGCAAAGTGCTCTTGGCAGGGCAGAACACTGAAGCTTTCTTT. Protein product: CASSKVLLAGQNTEAFF.

This clone has a single count. V gene TRBV4-2 combines with J gene TRBJ2-2; D may be TRBD1 (5 bases). Germline lookup yields CDR1 LGHNA and CDR2 YNFKEQ. V was trimmed by 0 bases and J by 4 bases, leaving 9 bases between them. This CDR3 has 15 residues. CDR3 in DNA: TGTGCCAGCAGCCAAGATCCTAGGGGCACCGGGGAGCTGTTTTTT. Its protein product is CASSQDPRGTGELFF.

V usage is TRBV7-8 and J usage is TRBJ1-3; no firm D call. Germline CDR1 SGHVS, CDR2 FQNEAQ. V shed 4 bases and J shed 2 bases, with 18 bases lying between them. This CDR3 contains 17 residues. This CDR3 is CASSSTPRMRAGNTIYF. CDR3 nucleotide sequence: TGTGCCAGCAGCTCGACTCCTAGAATGAGGGCTGGAAACACCATATATTTT.

The V gene is TRBV18, the J gene TRBJ1-2; 7 positions agree with TRBD1. The trim removed 3 bases at V and 8 bases at J, leaving 12 bases unmatched. The germline CDR1 and CDR2 sequences are KGHSH and LQKENI. This CDR3 is built from 15 residues. Written as DNA, the CDR3 is TGTGCCAGCTCACCCTCGGCCCAGGGGGTTGGAGGCTACACCTTC. Its protein is CASSPSAQGVGGYTF.

In DNA, the CDR3 is TGTGCCAGCAGCCCGGACAGGGCGAGCGAGACCCAGTACTTC. Encoded protein: CASSPDRASETQYF. The chain uses TRBV5-4 and TRBJ2-5; 8 nucleotides align to TRBD1. Germline V gives CDR1 SGHNT, CDR2 YYREEE (reference sequence). V was clipped by 4 bases and J by 5 bases; unmatched bases: 7. This CDR3 is 14 amino acids long.

Points on this clone: In the same sample, other DNA sequences code for this CDR3. The J gene is TRBJ1-6, the V gene TRBV11-2; tentatively, D is TRBD1 (6 bases). This CDR3 spans 14 amino acids. Deletions cut 3 bases from V and 5 bases from J, with 8 bases between. The germline CDR1 and CDR2 sequences are SGHAT and FQNNGV. The CDR3 loop reads CASSFSGDNSPLHF. The CDR3 nucleotides are TGTGCCAGCAGCTTTTCAGGGGATAATTCACCCCTCCACTTT.